This T cell receptor beta chain originates from a study of T cell clones after liver transplantation. On the study more broadly: Immunosuppression withdrawal was tried within 2 years after liver transplantation in this trial.

Some clones are missing from TCRdb's copy, which holds only in-frame ones; the method was immunoSEQ multiplex PCR. The sample records tens of thousands of clones, roughly three quarters being singletons. The sequence came from a human patient who received a liver transplant. The graft donor may be the source of some T cells. The sequencing used CD4+ T cells from blood, collected at the 22-month timepoint.

Written as DNA, the CDR3 is TGTGCCAGCAGCCAAGGCCGAGGGGCAGATACGCAGTATTTT. This encodes CASSQGRGADTQYF. The chain is built from TRBV4-2 and TRBJ2-3; D might be TRBD1 or TRBD2, each matching 5 bases. CDR3 size: 14 residues. Trimming removed 1 base from V and 4 bases from J, with 9 bases in between. CDR1 and CDR2 (germline): LGHNA, YNFKEQ.